Sequencing of this TCR beta chain was carried out in a study of cytomegalovirus exposure and HLA in healthy donors. At the level of the study: The study's early data release held about 80 million unique TCRs from HLA-typed donors. Study-level points and caveats: As a later analysis showed, several of the most significant clusters appeared to be linked to common viral pathogens. Association of some 18,000 TCR beta sequences with HLA alleles was found at 0.05 false discovery rate in a later analysis.

On this clone itself: Its antigen is as yet unknown.

Use of 60 Vbeta and 13 Jbeta primers characterized the PCR. The data were produced by immunoSEQ multiplex PCR, yet TCRdb's version contains in-frame clones alone and is incomplete. The sample consists of some 130,000 clones, roughly 83% of them appearing once. The CDR3 is 13 amino acids. Per germline, CDR1 SGHKS and CDR2 YYEKEE (reference sequence). Trimming shortened V by 2 bases and J by 0 bases, and 3 bases separated the two germline ends. The sequence derives from a girl between 2 and 10 years old in good health and CMV-seronegative. V and J are TRBV5-5 and TRBJ1-5, with no clear D. The sequencing input was PBMCs. For the CDR3, the DNA is TGTGCCAGCAGCTTACATAGCAATCAGCCCCAGCATTTT. Translating gives CASSLHSNQPQHF. Based on the CDR3 plus reference TRBV5-5 and TRBJ1-5, the full variable domain is DAGVTQSPTHLIKTRGQQVTLRCSPISGHKSVSWYQQVLGQGPQFIFQYYEKEERGRGNFPDRFSARQFPNYSSELNVNALLLGDSALYLCASSLHSNQPQHFGDGTRLSIL.